The present TCR beta chain was sequenced within a study of blood T cell repertoires in COVID-19. For the study at large: Collection of acute and convalescent COVID-19 samples took place in the United States, Italy and Spain. T cells, B-cell-depleted T cells, or PBMCs supplied cDNA or gDNA.

Original data processing: Estimation of nucleated cell counts relied on the amplification of reference gene primers. Here immunoSEQ multiplex PCR was the method, and the copy in TCRdb shows in-frame clones only, minus some. The V and J calls and the clone size are those of that table, but D and trimming were determined from the DNA. The sample has some 64,000 clones, approximately 80% seen once. The receptor's source is a man at least 80 years old with active or convalescent COVID-19. Material: peripheral blood.

CDR3 residues: CASSLVAGAYNEQFF. CDR3 bases: TGTGCCAGCAGCTTAGTAGCGGGGGCCTACAATGAGCAGTTCTTC. This sequence joins TRBV7-6 and TRBJ2-1, with 9 bases fitting TRBD2. The CDR3 sequence is 15 residues long. V gave up 1 base and J gave up 2 bases; unmatched junction bases: 0. Germline V gene sequence: CDR1 SGHVS, CDR2 FNYEAQ.